A single sample is the source of the 13 T cell receptor beta chains below, sequenced in a study of vaccination effects on CD4 cells after COVID-19. Before sequencing took place, the ViraFEST assay used viral peptide pools to expand antigen-specific CD4+ T cells. Having been cultured for less than 13 days, the cells underwent CD4+ T cell isolation. Two doses of either BNT162b2 or mRNA-1273 were given to each participant. Their recognized antigens are unknown. Data came from immunoSEQ multiplex PCR; TCRdb stores just in-frame clones and leaves some out. The table lists around 46,000 clones, 74% of them singletons. The sample was CD4+ T cells from PBMCs cultured with HCoV-OC43 spike peptides, taken after COVID-19 vaccination. The subset is: HCoV-OC43 spike overlapping peptide pool stimulation. All receptors derive from a human donor who received a COVID-19 vaccine.

The chain recombines TRBV5-1 with TRBJ2-3, with 9 bases identical to TRBD2. The CDR3 has 14 amino acids. V was clipped by 6 bases and J by 4 bases; unmatched bases: 6. The germline CDR1 and CDR2 sequences are SGHRS and YFSETQ. The CDR3 DNA follows: TGCGCCAGCATGGGGCTAGCGGGACCAGATACGCAGTATTTT. Its translation is CASMGLAGPDTQYF.

CDR3 in DNA: TGTGCCAGCAGCTACGGGGACAGTACCAAAACTGAAGCTTTCTTT. This sequence encodes CASSYGDSTKTEAFF. The V call is TRBV6-6, the J call TRBJ1-1, with 7 bases that match TRBD1. V trimming: 6 bases; J trimming: 5 bases; junction bases outside the gene matches: 12. The CDR3 extends over 15 amino acids. CDR1 MNHNY and CDR2 SVGAGI come from the germline V gene (reference sequence).

V gene TRBV5-1 combines with J gene TRBJ2-3; TRBD1 aligns across 7 bases. The CDR3 covers 15 residues. Germline CDR1 SGHRS, CDR2 YFSETQ. V gave up 2 bases and J gave up 4 bases; unmatched junction bases: 7. The chain's CDR3 is CASSLGDRVPDTQYF. CDR3 nucleotide sequence: TGCGCCAGCAGCTTAGGAGACAGGGTACCAGATACGCAGTATTTT.

The V and J genes are TRBV4-1 and TRBJ2-1; a weak D match, TRBD2 (6 bases). From germline, CDR1 is MGHRA and CDR2 YSYEKL. The ends were cut back, 4 bases at V and 2 bases at J, with 18 bases in the middle. This CDR3 is built from 17 residues. CDR3: CASSRLAGLSTYNEQFF. The CDR3 region has the DNA TGCGCCAGCAGCCGCCTGGCGGGACTTTCAACCTACAATGAGCAGTTCTTC.

V gene TRBV6-6 combines with J gene TRBJ2-7, with 11 bases aligning to TRBD1. The ends lost 5 bases at V and 4 bases at J; junction bases unmatched: 7. Looked up from germline, CDR1 is MNHNY and CDR2 is SVGAGI (reference sequence). The CDR3 spans 15 residues. As DNA, the CDR3 is TGTGCCAGCAGTCAAGGACAGGGGGCGAGGTACGAGCAGTACTTC. It encodes CASSQGQGARYEQYF.

The J gene is TRBJ1-2, the V gene TRBV25-1; no reliable D call. V was clipped by 2 bases and J by 4 bases, with 5 bases between them. CDR1 is MGHDK and CDR2 is SYGVNS in the germline V gene. This CDR3 is 12 amino acids long. CDR3 nucleotides: TGTGCCAGCAGTGAAGGATTCTATGGCTACACCTTC. Translated, it gives CASSEGFYGYTF.

The chain carries TRBV5-1 and TRBJ2-3, with 12 positions matching TRBD2. This CDR3 has 16 residues. J lost 4 bases, V lost 1 base, and 4 bases had no gene match. Germline CDR1 SGHRS, CDR2 YFSETQ. Here the CDR3 reads CASSLPSGRASDTQYF. The CDR3 nucleotides read TGCGCCAGCAGCTTGCCTAGCGGGAGGGCCTCAGATACGCAGTATTTT.

The chain combines TRBV24-1 with TRBJ1-1; 7 nucleotides line up with TRBD1. The CDR3 extends over 17 amino acids. CDR1 and CDR2 (germline): KGHDR, SFDVKD. V shed 7 bases, J shed 1 base, and the junction held 14 bases outside the gene matches. CDR3 amino acids: CATRTSTGRLKNTEAFF. Written as DNA, the CDR3 is TGTGCCACCAGGACCTCGACAGGGAGATTGAAGAACACTGAAGCTTTCTTT.

The chain has TRBV2 and TRBJ2-7; D is possibly TRBD2 (6 bases). V lost 7 bases to trimming and J lost 3 bases, with 16 bases between them. The CDR3 loop spans 14 amino acids. Per the germline V gene, CDR1 is SNHLY and CDR2 is FYNNEI. CDR3: CASIWPGENYEQYF. The CDR3 bases are TGTGCCAGCATTTGGCCGGGGGAGAACTACGAGCAGTACTTC.

The chain employs TRBV7-9 and TRBJ2-1, with 15 bases matching TRBD2. After removal of 3 bases from V and 7 bases from J, the junction contained 4 bases not matched to a gene. Germline V gene data show CDR1 as SEHNR and CDR2 as FQNEAQ (reference sequence). The CDR3 loop spans 16 amino acids. CDR3 nucleotide sequence: TGTGCCAGCAGCTTGTGGACTAGCGGGAGGGGGAATGAGCAGTTCTTC. Translated, it gives CASSLWTSGRGNEQFF.

The chain has TRBV5-1 and TRBJ1-4; 8 positions match TRBD1. The CDR3 extends over 16 amino acids. The V and J ends lost 4 bases and 4 bases, in that order; junction bases with no gene match: 9. The germline V gene has CDR1 SGHRS and CDR2 YFSETQ. DNA of the CDR3: TGCGCCAGCAGCCTCGGACAGGGCTCACTTAATGAAAAACTGTTTTTT. It encodes CASSLGQGSLNEKLFF. The variable domain in full, completed from reference TRBV5-1 and TRBJ1-4, reads KAGVTQTPRYLIKTRGQQVTLSCSPISGHRSVSWYQQTPGQGLQFLFEYFSETQRNKGNFPGRFSGRQFSNSRSEMNVSTLELGDSALYLCASSLGQGSLNEKLFFGSGTQLSVL.

This chain uses TRBV9 with TRBJ2-7; D is perhaps TRBD1 (6 bases). Trimming removed 4 bases from V and 3 bases from J, with 17 bases in between. CDR3 length equals 15 residues. Germline CDR1 reads SGDLS; CDR2 reads YYNGEE. CDR3 DNA: TGTGCCAGCAGCCCGTCCACACAGGGCGGCTACGAGCAGTACTTC. Its translation: CASSPSTQGGYEQYF.

The V and J genes are TRBV11-2 and TRBJ1-2; TRBD1 matches at 10 bases. V dropped 4 bases and J dropped 6; count of bases not matched to a gene: 8. CDR1 and CDR2 from the germline V gene are SGHAT and FQNNGV. There are 15 residues in the CDR3. CDR3 nucleotide sequence: TGTGCCAGCAGCTCCCTGACAGGGGGCGTCCATGGCTACACCTTC. It codes for CASSSLTGGVHGYTF.